This entry features one T cell receptor beta chain sequence. This sample is drawn from a study of T cell responses to AZD1222 COVID-19 vaccine. V trimming: 5 bases; J trimming: 8 bases; junction bases outside the gene matches: 17. Germline assignment: CDR1 SGHTA and CDR2 FQGNSA. The CDR3 loop spans 17 amino acids. This table comes from immunoSEQ multiplex PCR, and its TCRdb copy is limited to in-frame clones, with some not included. The sample holds about 170,000 clones, about 90% seen once. The sample in question was peripheral blood, obtained on day 0 of AZD1222 vaccination. The rearrangement links TRBV7-2 to TRBJ1-2; 10 bases match TRBD1. The receptor was derived from an adult in good health. The CDR3 nucleotides read TGTGCCAGCAGCCCCAGAGGTAGGGGACAGGGGCTAGGAGGCTACACCTTC. Translating it yields CASSPRGRGQGLGGYTF.